The rows below give T cell receptor beta chains drawn from one sample of a study of CD8+ T cells in alopecia areata. Clones were sequenced by immunoSEQ multiplex PCR, and TCRdb holds only the in-frame ones, with some missing. Altogether some 100,000 clones are present, around two fifths being singletons, with the ten largest covering 2.5% to 3.5%. The sample was CD4+ T cells sorted from blood. All receptors derive from a human donor with alopecia areata. Both conserved end residues are part of each CDR3. Each record gives: clone size, D gene, V gene, CDR3 length, J gene, CDR3 protein, CDR3 DNA. D genes are given only for firm matches. Clone size is not always given. Where it is, it says once, few, many or a class for expanded clones.

clone size: NA
D gene: NA
V gene: TRBV2
CDR3 length: 14
J gene: TRBJ2-5
CDR3 protein: CASSAGTAYLTQYF
CDR3 DNA: TGTGCCAGCAGCGCCGGGACCGCCTATTTGACCCAGTACTTC

clone size: few
D gene: NA
V gene: TRBV29-1
CDR3 length: 13
J gene: TRBJ2-7
CDR3 protein: CSVAGPGTYEQYF
CDR3 DNA: TGCAGCGTTGCTGGGCCAGGAACCTACGAGCAGTACTTC

clone size: few
D gene: NA
V gene: TRBV10-3
CDR3 length: 12
J gene: TRBJ2-7
CDR3 protein: CAVGQDYYEQYF
CDR3 DNA: TGTGCCGTCGGACAGGACTATTACGAGCAGTACTTC

clone size: few
D gene: NA
V gene: TRBV6-6
CDR3 length: 12
J gene: TRBJ1-2
CDR3 protein: CASSYEVLGYTF
CDR3 DNA: TGTGCCAGCAGTTACGAGGTATTGGGCTACACCTTC

clone size: NA
D gene: TRBD2
V gene: TRBV2
CDR3 length: 14
J gene: TRBJ2-3
CDR3 protein: CASREGLAAPTQYF
CDR3 DNA: TGTGCCAGCAGGGAGGGACTAGCCGCCCCTACGCAGTATTTT

clone size: NA
D gene: NA
V gene: TRBV2
CDR3 length: 14
J gene: TRBJ2-3
CDR3 protein: CASSYLVGTDTQYF
CDR3 DNA: TGTGCCAGCAGTTATTTGGTGGGCACAGATACGCAGTATTTT

clone size: NA
D gene: TRBD2
V gene: TRBV28
CDR3 length: 14
J gene: TRBJ2-7
CDR3 protein: CASSGSGRNYEQYF
CDR3 DNA: TGTGCCAGCAGTGGTAGCGGGAGGAACTACGAGCAGTACTTC

clone size: NA
D gene: TRBD2
V gene: TRBV2
CDR3 length: 15
J gene: TRBJ2-1
CDR3 protein: CASSDPWTSGNEQFF
CDR3 DNA: TGTGCCAGCAGTGACCCCTGGACTAGCGGCAATGAGCAGTTCTTC

clone size: few
D gene: TRBD1
V gene: TRBV29-1
CDR3 length: 15
J gene: TRBJ1-1
CDR3 protein: CSASLGYRGRTEAFF
CDR3 DNA: TGCAGCGCCAGCTTGGGGTACAGGGGGCGTACTGAAGCTTTCTTT

clone size: NA
D gene: NA
V gene: TRBV28
CDR3 length: 13
J gene: TRBJ2-6
CDR3 protein: CASSLSGTNVLTF
CDR3 DNA: TGTGCCAGCAGTTTATCCGGGACCAACGTCCTGACTTTC

clone size: NA
D gene: NA
V gene: TRBV29-1
CDR3 length: 14
J gene: TRBJ2-6
CDR3 protein: CSVAGGSGANVLTF
CDR3 DNA: TGCAGCGTGGCTGGGGGCTCTGGGGCCAACGTCCTGACTTTC

clone size: NA
D gene: NA
V gene: TRBV5-1
CDR3 length: 14
J gene: TRBJ2-3
CDR3 protein: CASSSSQSTDTQYF
CDR3 DNA: TGCGCCAGCAGCTCGTCCCAGAGCACAGATACGCAGTATTTT

clone size: few
D gene: NA
V gene: TRBV4-3
CDR3 length: 12
J gene: TRBJ2-1
CDR3 protein: CASSLLGNEQFF
CDR3 DNA: TGCGCCAGCAGCCTTTTAGGGAATGAGCAGTTCTTC

clone size: NA
D gene: NA
V gene: TRBV7-2
CDR3 length: 14
J gene: TRBJ2-7
CDR3 protein: CASSLWGQSYEQYF
CDR3 DNA: TGTGCCAGCAGCTTGTGGGGGCAGAGTTACGAGCAGTACTTC

clone size: few
D gene: NA
V gene: TRBV15
CDR3 length: 15
J gene: TRBJ2-1
CDR3 protein: CATSREPTTQGEQFF
CDR3 DNA: TGTGCCACCAGCAGAGAGCCGACCACGCAGGGTGAGCAGTTCTTC

clone size: NA
D gene: TRBD2
V gene: TRBV20-1
CDR3 length: 11
J gene: TRBJ2-7
CDR3 protein: CSAMGLQEQYF
CDR3 DNA: TGCAGTGCTATGGGACTACAGGAGCAGTACTTC

clone size: NA
D gene: NA
V gene: TRBV28
CDR3 length: 13
J gene: TRBJ2-5
CDR3 protein: CASSLGGGETQYF
CDR3 DNA: TGTGCCAGCAGTTTAGGGGGTGGGGAGACCCAGTACTTC

clone size: NA
D gene: NA
V gene: TRBV18
CDR3 length: 15
J gene: TRBJ2-7
CDR3 protein: CASSTPETGTYEQYF
CDR3 DNA: TGTGCCAGCTCAACCCCCGAGACAGGGACTTACGAGCAGTACTTC

clone size: NA
D gene: NA
V gene: TRBV5-1
CDR3 length: 15
J gene: TRBJ1-1
CDR3 protein: CASSLGAGKNTEAFF
CDR3 DNA: TGCGCCAGCAGCCTCGGAGCAGGGAAGAACACTGAAGCTTTCTTT

clone size: NA
D gene: TRBD1
V gene: TRBV28
CDR3 length: 13
J gene: TRBJ2-7
CDR3 protein: CASRRTGGYEQYF
CDR3 DNA: TGTGCCAGCCGACGGACAGGGGGCTACGAGCAGTACTTC

clone size: few
D gene: NA
V gene: TRBV5-5
CDR3 length: 14
J gene: TRBJ1-2
CDR3 protein: CASTLSRTVRGYTF
CDR3 DNA: TGTGCCAGCACCCTCTCCCGGACGGTGCGAGGCTACACCTTC

clone size: NA
D gene: TRBD1
V gene: TRBV19
CDR3 length: 15
J gene: TRBJ2-7
CDR3 protein: CASSLRDRGSYEQYF
CDR3 DNA: TGTGCCTCATCACTACGGGACAGGGGGTCCTACGAGCAGTACTTC

clone size: NA
D gene: NA
V gene: TRBV30
CDR3 length: 15
J gene: TRBJ1-2
CDR3 protein: CAWSVLASPNYGYTF
CDR3 DNA: TGTGCCTGGAGTGTACTAGCCAGCCCTAACTATGGCTACACCTTC

clone size: few
D gene: TRBD1
V gene: TRBV27
CDR3 length: 15
J gene: TRBJ1-2
CDR3 protein: CASPGEGQGTYGYTF
CDR3 DNA: TGTGCCAGCCCCGGGGAGGGACAGGGGACTTATGGCTACACCTTC

clone size: NA
D gene: NA
V gene: TRBV7-2
CDR3 length: 14
J gene: TRBJ1-5
CDR3 protein: CASSLATGSQPQHF
CDR3 DNA: TGTGCCAGCAGCTTGGCGACAGGCTCTCAGCCCCAGCATTTT

clone size: few
D gene: NA
V gene: TRBV18
CDR3 length: 12
J gene: TRBJ2-7
CDR3 protein: CASSPPDAEQYF
CDR3 DNA: TGTGCCAGCTCACCACCGGATGCCGAGCAGTACTTC

clone size: NA
D gene: NA
V gene: TRBV29-1
CDR3 length: 13
J gene: TRBJ1-5
CDR3 protein: CSVSQGMDQPQHF
CDR3 DNA: TGCAGCGTATCTCAGGGTATGGATCAGCCCCAGCATTTT

clone size: few
D gene: NA
V gene: TRBV2
CDR3 length: 15
J gene: TRBJ1-1
CDR3 protein: CASRSPAGRNTEAFF
CDR3 DNA: TGTGCCAGCAGGTCCCCCGCAGGGCGGAACACTGAAGCTTTCTTT

clone size: NA
D gene: TRBD2
V gene: TRBV4-3
CDR3 length: 14
J gene: TRBJ2-1
CDR3 protein: CASSAGLAGANQFF
CDR3 DNA: TGCGCCAGCAGCGCGGGACTAGCGGGAGCGAACCAGTTCTTC

clone size: NA
D gene: NA
V gene: TRBV6-6
CDR3 length: 13
J gene: TRBJ2-5
CDR3 protein: CASRSTDQETQYF
CDR3 DNA: TGTGCCAGCAGATCGACAGATCAAGAGACCCAGTACTTC

clone size: NA
D gene: NA
V gene: TRBV29-1
CDR3 length: 14
J gene: TRBJ1-2
CDR3 protein: CSVLTGPHHYGYTF
CDR3 DNA: TGCAGCGTCCTGACAGGCCCGCACCACTATGGCTACACCTTC

clone size: NA
D gene: NA
V gene: TRBV11-2
CDR3 length: 15
J gene: TRBJ2-5
CDR3 protein: CASSLGGLSGETQYF
CDR3 DNA: TGTGCCAGCAGCTTAGGGGGACTGTCCGGAGAGACCCAGTACTTC

clone size: NA
D gene: NA
V gene: TRBV4-1
CDR3 length: 14
J gene: TRBJ2-3
CDR3 protein: CASSQGGFTDTQYF
CDR3 DNA: TGCGCCAGCAGCCAGGGGGGCTTCACAGATACGCAGTATTTT

clone size: NA
D gene: TRBD2
V gene: TRBV30
CDR3 length: 14
J gene: TRBJ2-3
CDR3 protein: CAWSVGTTGDTQYF
CDR3 DNA: TGTGCCTGGAGTGTCGGGACTACTGGCGATACGCAGTATTTT

clone size: NA
D gene: NA
V gene: TRBV7-3
CDR3 length: 14
J gene: TRBJ2-5
CDR3 protein: CASSSSPVRETQYF
CDR3 DNA: TGTGCCAGCAGCTCCTCGCCAGTACGAGAGACCCAGTACTTC